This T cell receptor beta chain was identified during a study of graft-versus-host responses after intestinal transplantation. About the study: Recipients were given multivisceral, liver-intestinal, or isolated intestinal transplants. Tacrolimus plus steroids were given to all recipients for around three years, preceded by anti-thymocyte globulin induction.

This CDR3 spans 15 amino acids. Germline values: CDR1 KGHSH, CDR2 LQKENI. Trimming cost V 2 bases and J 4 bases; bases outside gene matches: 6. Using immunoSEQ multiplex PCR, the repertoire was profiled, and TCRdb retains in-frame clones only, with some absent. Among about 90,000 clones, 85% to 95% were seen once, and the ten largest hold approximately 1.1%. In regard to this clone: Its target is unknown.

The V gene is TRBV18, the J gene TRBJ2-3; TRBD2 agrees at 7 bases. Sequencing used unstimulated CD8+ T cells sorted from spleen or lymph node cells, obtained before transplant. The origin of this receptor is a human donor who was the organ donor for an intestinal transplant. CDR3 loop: CASSPGTTPADTQYF. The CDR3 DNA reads TGTGCCAGCTCACCAGGGACTACCCCAGCAGATACGCAGTATTTT.